These 5 T cell receptor beta chains originate from one sample sequenced in a study of blood T cells in healthy people across ages. Primers used in a second PCR of roughly 6 to 12 cycles were a sample-barcoded 5' primer and a J-beta primer mix. MiXCR, applied by TCRdb to the 5' RACE reads, yields one record per CDR3 protein. The sample shows about 1.6 million distinct CDR3 sequences, roughly 30% of them seen only once. Sequences were obtained from blood. Source of these receptors: a woman under 40 in good health.

The gene calls are TRBV20-1 and TRBJ1-2, with D uncertain. Germline V gene data show CDR1 as DFQATT and CDR2 as SNEGSKA (reference sequence). This CDR3 is 12 amino acids long. The ends were cut back, 3 bases at V and 4 bases at J, with 9 bases in the middle. The CDR3 coding sequence is TGCAGTGCTAGGGACCCCAGCTATGGCTACACCTTC. Encoded protein: CSARDPSYGYTF.

There are many counts of this clonotype. V gene TRBV4-1 combines with J gene TRBJ2-1, with TRBD2 matching 9 bases. The CDR3 contains 15 residues. The junction had 5 bases not matched to a gene; V was cut back by 1 base and J by 7 bases. In germline, CDR1 is MGHRA, CDR2 YSYEKL. Here the CDR3 DNA reads TGCGCCAGCAGCCAAGTAAGCGGGAGGAGTAATGAGCAGTTCTTC. The encoded protein is CASSQVSGRSNEQFF.

The V call is TRBV7-3, the J call TRBJ2-5; D is perhaps TRBD2 (5 bases). The CDR3 contains 15 residues. The V gene's germline CDR1 is SGHTA and CDR2 FQGTGA. The V and J ends lost 5 bases and 4 bases respectively, with 17 bases between them. CDR3 region: CASSTFPSAAETQYF. CDR3 nucleotides: TGTGCCAGCAGCACCTTCCCCTCAGCGGCAGAGACCCAGTACTTC.

The rearrangement joins TRBV6-2 or TRBV6-3 to TRBJ2-7; tentative D call: TRBD2 (5 bases). The V gene's germline CDR1 is MNHEY and CDR2 SVGEGT. The CDR3 totals 14 residues. Trimming pared 6 bases from V and 2 bases from J, leaving 14 bases between. The chain's CDR3 is CASRTTLPPYEQYF. CDR3 coding DNA: TGTGCCAGCAGGACTACGCTCCCCCCCTACGAGCAGTACTTC.

This clonotype occurred a few times. The junction differs from germline at one of its ends, possibly a read error. This rearrangement joins TRBV7-9 to TRBJ2-7; D ambiguous. Germline assignment: CDR1 SEHNR and CDR2 FQNEAQ (reference sequence). The CDR3 covers 16 residues. The CDR3 loop reads CASSPLDGRSSHEQYF. The CDR3 bases are TGTGCCAGCAGCCCCCTCGACGGCCGGAGCTCCCACGAGCAGTACTTC. The complete variable domain, with remaining parts taken from reference TRBV7-9 and TRBJ2-7, reads DTGVSQNPRHKITKRGQNVTFRCDPISEHNRLYWYRQTLGQGPEFLTYFQNEAQLEKSRLLSDRFSAERPKGSFSTLEIQRTEQGDSAMYLCASSPLDGRSSHEQYFGPGTRLTVT.